These 17 T cell receptor beta chains originate from one sample sequenced in a study of blood T cell repertoires in COVID-19. Here immunoSEQ multiplex PCR was the method, and the copy in TCRdb shows in-frame clones only, minus some. The data contain under 250,000 clones, under 90% of them singletons. The sample comprised PBMCs or T cells enriched from blood (not recorded which). These receptors were collected from an older woman who had recovered from COVID-19.

The rearrangement links TRBV20-1 to TRBJ2-1; 9 nucleotides agree with TRBD2. The CDR3 is made up of 11 amino acids. CDR1 is DFQATT and CDR2 is SNEGSKA in the germline V gene (reference sequence). The junction had 9 bases not matched to a gene; V was cut back by 6 bases and J by 15 bases. CDR3 DNA: TGCAGTGCCAGAAGGACTAGCGTTCTGTTCTTC. This codes for CSARRTSVLFF.

This clone was seen a single time. The chain has TRBV19 and TRBJ2-7, with D perhaps TRBD1 (6 bases). The CDR3 sequence is 14 residues long. V was clipped by 5 bases and J by 2 bases, with 13 bases between them. CDR1 is LNHDA and CDR2 is SQIVND in the germline V gene (reference sequence). CDR3 loop: CASSPHRAPYEQYF. As DNA, the CDR3 is TGTGCCAGTAGTCCCCACAGGGCTCCCTACGAGCAGTACTTC.

This clone appeared a few times. The V and J genes are TRBV4-1 and TRBJ1-1; D possibly corresponds to TRBD1 (6 bases). The CDR3 has 13 amino acids. The V end was cut by 5 bases, the J end by 5 bases, with 12 bases between. Germline loops: CDR1 MGHRA, CDR2 YSYEKL. For the CDR3, the DNA is TGCGCCAGCAGCGAACAGGGAAGGACTGAAGCTTTCTTT. This codes for CASSEQGRTEAFF.

The rearrangement uses TRBV25-1 and TRBJ2-4; 13 bases are a match to TRBD2. The germline CDR1 and CDR2 sequences are MGHDK and SYGVNS. V lost 6 bases to trimming and J lost 7 bases; unmatched junction nucleotides: 6. The CDR3 is 15 residues long. CDR3 amino acids: CASRGLAGSANIQYF. In DNA form, the CDR3 reads TGTGCCAGCAGGGGACTAGCGGGGTCCGCGAACATTCAGTACTTC.

This clone was seen a single time. V and J are TRBV5-1 and TRBJ2-3; D may be TRBD1 (6 bases). The V gene's germline CDR1 is SGHRS and CDR2 YFSETQ. Trimming shortened V by 2 bases and J by 2 bases, and 12 bases separated the two germline ends. There are 15 residues in the CDR3. As DNA, the CDR3 is TGCGCCAGCAGCTTAGAGGGACACGCCACAGATACGCAGTATTTT. Translating gives CASSLEGHATDTQYF.

The chain has TRBV29-1 and TRBJ1-3; TRBD1 agrees at 7 bases. V dropped 3 bases and J dropped 4; count of bases not matched to a gene: 3. The CDR3 consists of 13 residues. Germline values: CDR1 SQVTM, CDR2 ANQGSEA. This CDR3 is CSVDTGVGNTIYF. CDR3 DNA sequence: TGCAGCGTTGATACAGGGGTCGGAAACACCATATATTTT.

This rearrangement joins TRBV18 to TRBJ1-6; 8 nucleotides line up with TRBD1. Unmatched junction bases numbered 11, after V lost 3 bases and J lost 10 bases. Germline values: CDR1 KGHSH, CDR2 LQKENI. The CDR3 is 16 residues long. Written as DNA, the CDR3 is TGTGCCAGCTCACCCCCTGGACAGGGTTCCGGCTCACCCCTCCACTTT. This translates into CASSPPGQGSGSPLHF.

The rearrangement joins TRBV4-3 to TRBJ2-1; 9 bases align to TRBD1. CDR1 is LGHNA and CDR2 is YSLEER in the germline V gene. The CDR3 length is 17 residues. Trimming removed 0 bases from V and 7 bases from J; junction bases left unmatched: 10. For the CDR3, the DNA is TGCGCCAGCAGCCAAGAGTATCGGACAGGGGAATCAAATGAGCAGTTCTTC. This encodes CASSQEYRTGESNEQFF.

The chain recombines TRBV3-1 (or the pseudogene TRBV3-2) with TRBJ1-6; D is undetermined. Trimming stripped 1 base from V and 10 bases from J, with 5 bases between. Germline values: CDR1 LGHDT, CDR2 YNNKEL (reference sequence). This CDR3 spans 12 amino acids. CDR3 bases: TGTGCCAGCAGCCAAGCGAGGTCACCCCTCCACTTT. Translating it yields CASSQARSPLHF.

The chain combines TRBV5-1 with TRBJ2-2; 8 positions agree with TRBD1. Losses at the gene ends were 3 bases for V and 1 base for J; bases not matched to a gene: 5. The CDR3 consists of 16 residues. Germline V lookup: CDR1 SGHRS, CDR2 YFSETQ. The CDR3, as DNA: TGCGCCAGCAGCTCCGCCGGGACAGGGAACACCGGGGAGCTGTTTTTT. Translating gives CASSSAGTGNTGELFF.

This clone was counted a single time. V gene TRBV6-5 combines with J gene TRBJ2-7, with 9 nucleotides matching TRBD2. The CDR3 loop spans 14 amino acids. Germline lookup yields CDR1 MNHEY and CDR2 SVGAGI. V lost 8 bases to trimming and J lost 4 bases; unmatched junction nucleotides: 9. The CDR3 DNA reads TGTGCCAGCGCCCTCTCGGGACTAGCTTACGAGCAGTACTTC. Translation: CASALSGLAYEQYF.

This chain uses TRBV12-3 or TRBV12-4 with TRBJ1-5, with D perhaps TRBD1 (5 bases). Trimming stripped 3 bases from V and 3 bases from J, with 6 bases between. CDR3 length equals 13 residues. DNA of the CDR3: TGTGCCAGCAGTTTGGGGCACAATCAGCCCCAGCATTTT. It codes for CASSLGHNQPQHF.

The J gene is TRBJ2-2, the V gene TRBV4-2, with TRBD2 matching 14 bases. From germline, CDR1 is LGHNA and CDR2 YNFKEQ. Trimming took 2 bases from V and 4 from J; bases not matched to a gene: 6. This CDR3 has 18 amino acids. The CDR3 here is CASSQPPGLAGATGELFF. CDR3 nucleotide sequence: TGTGCCAGCAGCCAACCCCCGGGACTAGCGGGAGCCACCGGGGAGCTGTTTTTT.

Only one count was recorded for this clone. This chain uses TRBV19 with TRBJ1-2; 9 positions match TRBD1. The CDR3 is made up of 14 amino acids. With V trimmed by 10 bases and J by 4 bases, 10 bases remained unmatched. Germline CDR1 reads LNHDA; CDR2 reads SQIVND (reference sequence). CDR3 residues: CATTRQGGSYGYTF. The CDR3 DNA reads TGTGCCACCACGAGACAGGGGGGGTCCTATGGCTACACCTTC.

This chain links TRBV25-1 with TRBJ2-5; 9 nucleotides match TRBD2. Germline CDR1 MGHDK, CDR2 SYGVNS. This CDR3 spans 17 amino acids. The V gene end was trimmed by 2 bases and the J gene end by 1 base; junction bases not matched to a gene: 8. This CDR3 is CASSEPASGDIQETQYF. CDR3 bases: TGTGCCAGCAGTGAACCCGCTAGCGGGGACATCCAAGAGACCCAGTACTTC.

The rearrangement joins TRBV29-1 to TRBJ1-1; TRBD1 agrees at 7 bases. Germline V gives CDR1 SQVTM, CDR2 ANQGSEA. The CDR3 has 13 residues. V shed 6 bases and J 1 base; nucleotides not matched to a gene: 5. The CDR3 DNA sequence: TGCAGCGTAGTGGGACAGCCGAACACTGAAGCTTTCTTT. It is translated as CSVVGQPNTEAFF.

The V and J genes are TRBV4-2 and TRBJ2-5; no clear D. There are 13 residues in the CDR3. The germline V gene encodes CDR1 LGHNA and CDR2 YNFKEQ. V shed 5 bases and J shed 0 bases, with 7 bases lying between them. CDR3 DNA sequence: TGTGCCAGCAGCGCTAGAGACCAAGAGACCCAGTACTTC. Translation: CASSARDQETQYF.